This TCR beta chain was captured in a study of regulatory T cells in long-lasting Graves disease. Noted time point: newly diagnosed GD, antithyroid drugs for less than 3 months. The TCR library was made from RNA extracted from PBMCs. Through Arm-PCR of CDR3 regions and iRepertoire HTBI primers, TCR beta libraries were built. TCRdb analysed the multiplex PCR reads with MiXCR anew, one entry per CDR3 protein. The repertoire has around 320,000 distinct CDR3 sequences, roughly 17% of them found once; the top ten carry roughly 29%. This clonotype was seen repeatedly, ten times or more. Its matching antigen is unknown. The germline V gene encodes CDR1 LGHDT and CDR2 YNNKEL (reference sequence). The V segment lost 6 bases and the J segment 1 base; nucleotides outside the gene matches: 12. The CDR3 has 18 residues. Study-level findings and limits: Sample size was small, which may have lowered accuracy.

These same records also appear under a second study, on T cells in Graves' hyperthyroidism and ophthalmopathy.

The sequence derives from a man aged 40-55 years with Graves disease. The sequencing here drew on peripheral blood mononuclear cells (PBMCs), taken at new diagnosis, from a patient treated with antithyroid drugs. The gene calls are TRBV3-1 and TRBJ2-5, with 12 bases matching TRBD2. This CDR3 reads CASSHGPSGGASQETQYF. Here the CDR3 DNA reads TGTGCCAGCAGTCACGGACCTAGCGGGGGGGCCTCCCAAGAGACCCAGTACTTC.